A single T cell receptor (beta chain) is shown here with its context. Sequenced by immunoSEQ multiplex PCR; TCRdb stores in-frame clones only, minus some. Of about 410,000 clones listed, about nine tenths are singletons. The data were taken from a study of blood T cell repertoires in COVID-19. V gave up 2 bases and J gave up 4 bases, with 12 bases separating them. Germline V gene sequence: CDR1 MNHNS, CDR2 SASEGT. This CDR3 spans 15 amino acids. Sample: PBMCs or T cells enriched from blood (not recorded which). J is TRBJ1-5 and V is TRBV6-1, with unresolved D. The clonotype was recovered from a man younger than 35 who had recovered from COVID-19. The CDR3 protein is CASSEWAAINQPQHF. The CDR3, as DNA: TGTGCCAGCAGTGAATGGGCAGCTATAAATCAGCCCCAGCATTTT.